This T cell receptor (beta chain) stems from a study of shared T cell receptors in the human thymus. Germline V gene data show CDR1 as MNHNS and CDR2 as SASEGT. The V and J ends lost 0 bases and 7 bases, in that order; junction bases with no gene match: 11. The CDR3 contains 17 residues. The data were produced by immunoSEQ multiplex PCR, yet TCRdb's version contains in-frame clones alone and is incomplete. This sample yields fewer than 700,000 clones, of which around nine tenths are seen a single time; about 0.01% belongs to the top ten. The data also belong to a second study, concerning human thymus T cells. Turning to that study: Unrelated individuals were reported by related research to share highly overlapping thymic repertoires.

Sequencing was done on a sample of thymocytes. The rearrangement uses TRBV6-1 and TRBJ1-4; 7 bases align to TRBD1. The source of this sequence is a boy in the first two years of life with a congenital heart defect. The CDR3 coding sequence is TGTGCCAGCAGTGAAGCGGGCGGGAGGGGGCGCGGTGAAAAACTGTTTTTT. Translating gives CASSEAGGRGRGEKLFF.